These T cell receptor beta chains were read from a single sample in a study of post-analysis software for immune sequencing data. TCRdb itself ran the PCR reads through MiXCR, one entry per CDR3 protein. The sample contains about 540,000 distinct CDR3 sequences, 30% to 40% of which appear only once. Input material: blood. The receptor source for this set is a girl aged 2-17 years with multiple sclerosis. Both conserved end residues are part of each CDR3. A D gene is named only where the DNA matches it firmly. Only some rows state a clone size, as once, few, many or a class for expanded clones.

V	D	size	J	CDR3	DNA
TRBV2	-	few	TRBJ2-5	CASSEALRGETQYF	TGTGCCAGCAGTGAAGCGCTTCGGGGAGAGACCCAGTACTTC
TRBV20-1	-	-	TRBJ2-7	CSARDTSNGEQYF	TGCAGTGCTAGAGATACTAGCAACGGCGAGCAGTACTTC
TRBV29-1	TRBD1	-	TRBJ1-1	CSTNRGNTEAFF	TGCAGCACAAACAGGGGGAACACTGAAGCTTTCTTT
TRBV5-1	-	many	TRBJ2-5	CASSFGGGETQYF	TGCGCCAGCAGCTTTGGAGGAGGAGAGACCCAGTACTTC
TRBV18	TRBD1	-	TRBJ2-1	CATTPKQGKMYNEQFF	TGTGCCACAACTCCGAAACAGGGGAAAATGTACAATGAGCAGTTCTTC
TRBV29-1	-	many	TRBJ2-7	CSVGQDTYEQYF	TGCAGCGTTGGACAGGACACCTACGAGCAGTACTTC
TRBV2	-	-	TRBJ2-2	CASTEDWPNTGELFF	TGTGCCAGCACCGAAGACTGGCCGAACACCGGGGAGCTGTTTTTT
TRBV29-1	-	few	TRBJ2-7	CSGGPASYEQYF	TGCAGCGGGGGACCAGCATCCTACGAGCAGTACTTC
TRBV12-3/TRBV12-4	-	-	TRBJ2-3	CASRPRVTTDTEYF	TGTGCCAGCAGGCCCAGAGTGACCACAGATACGGAGTATTTT
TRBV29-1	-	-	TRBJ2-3	CSVTGGDGGTDTQYF	TGCAGCGTTACTGGGGGCGATGGGGGTACAGATACGCAGTATTTT
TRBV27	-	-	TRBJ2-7	CASSSVSFHEQYF	TGTGCCAGCAGTTCGGTGTCTTTCCACGAGCAGTACTTC
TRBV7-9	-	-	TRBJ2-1	CASSLLTGYNEQFF	TGTGCCAGCAGTCTCCTCACAGGGTACAATGAGCAGTTCTTC
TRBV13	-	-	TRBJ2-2	CASSSARRIPFTGELFF	TGTGCCAGCAGCTCGGCCCGGAGGATTCCTTTTACCGGGGAGCTGTTTTTT
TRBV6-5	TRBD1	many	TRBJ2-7	CASSRQGSYEQYF	TGTGCCAGCAGCAGACAGGGCTCCTACGAGCAGTACTTC
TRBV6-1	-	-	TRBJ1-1	CASGGAARSTEAFF	TGTGCCAGCGGGGGGGCCGCAAGGTCCACTGAAGCTTTCTTT
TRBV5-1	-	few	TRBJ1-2	CASSWVPEDWRGYTF	TGCGCCAGCAGCTGGGTCCCAGAGGACTGGCGGGGCTACACCTTC
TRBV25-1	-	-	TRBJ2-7	CASSELRGYEQYF	TGTGCCAGCAGTGAATTGAGGGGCTACGAGCAGTACTTC
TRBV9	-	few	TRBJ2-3	CASSGEPIYGDTQYF	TGTGCCAGCAGCGGGGAACCTATCTACGGAGATACGCAGTATTTT
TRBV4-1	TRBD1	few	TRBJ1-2	CASSQPGQGANGYTF	TGCGCCAGCAGCCAACCCGGACAGGGGGCTAATGGCTACACCTTC
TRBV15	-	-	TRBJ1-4	CATSRGFLGNEKLFF	TGTGCCACCAGTCGCGGGTTTCTTGGAAATGAAAAACTGTTTTTT
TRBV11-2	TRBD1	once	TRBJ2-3	CASSPYRDRGRTDTQYF	TGTGCCAGCAGCCCGTACCGGGACAGGGGAAGGACAGATACGCAGTATTTT
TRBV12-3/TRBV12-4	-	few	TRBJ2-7	CASTPPGPSGEQYF	TGTGCCAGCACCCCTCCCGGACCTTCGGGCGAGCAGTACTTC
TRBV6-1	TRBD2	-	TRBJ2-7	CASSPGSPGGEQYF	TGTGCCAGCAGTCCAGGCTCCCCGGGAGGCGAGCAGTACTTC
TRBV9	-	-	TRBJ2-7	CASSVGTDPYEQYF	TGTGCCAGCAGCGTAGGGACAGATCCCTACGAGCAGTACTTC